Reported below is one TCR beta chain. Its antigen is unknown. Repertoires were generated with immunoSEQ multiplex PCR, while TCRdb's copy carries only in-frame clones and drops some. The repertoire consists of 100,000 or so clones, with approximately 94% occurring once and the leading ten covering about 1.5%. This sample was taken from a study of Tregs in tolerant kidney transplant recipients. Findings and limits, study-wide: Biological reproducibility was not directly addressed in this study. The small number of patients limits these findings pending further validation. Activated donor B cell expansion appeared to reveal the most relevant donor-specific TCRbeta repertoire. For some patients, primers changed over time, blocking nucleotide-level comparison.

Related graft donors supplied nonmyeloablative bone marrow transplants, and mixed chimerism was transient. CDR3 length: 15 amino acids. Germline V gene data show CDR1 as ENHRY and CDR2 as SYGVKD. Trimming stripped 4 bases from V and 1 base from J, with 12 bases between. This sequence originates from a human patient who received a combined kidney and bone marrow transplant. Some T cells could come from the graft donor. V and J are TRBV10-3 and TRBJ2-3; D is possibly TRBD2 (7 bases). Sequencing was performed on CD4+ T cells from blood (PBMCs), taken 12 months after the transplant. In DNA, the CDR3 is TGTGCCATCAGTGGTCGCGGGGGCGGCACAGATACGCAGTATTTT. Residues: CAISGRGGGTDTQYF.